This T cell receptor beta chain appears in the sequencing data of a study of blood T cell repertoires in COVID-19. CDR1 and CDR2 from the germline V gene are SGHRS and YFSETQ. The CDR3 is 15 amino acids. With 0 bases removed from V and 2 bases from J, the gap between germline ends came to 10 bases. Original data processing: Reference gene primers were amplified, and this amplification served to estimate nucleated cell counts. Data came from immunoSEQ multiplex PCR; TCRdb stores just in-frame clones and leaves some out. V and J calls and clone size follow that table, whereas D and trimming were derived from the DNA. The sample shows 160,000 or so clones, 80% to 90% of them seen only once.

The sequencing sample was made of peripheral blood. The source is a woman in her fifties or sixties who had recovered from COVID-19. This sequence joins TRBV5-1 and TRBJ2-3; D unresolved. The CDR3: CASSLGQISTDTQYF. DNA for the CDR3: TGCGCCAGCAGCTTGGGTCAGATCTCCACAGATACGCAGTATTTT.